Sequencing of this T cell receptor (beta chain) was carried out in a study of radiotherapy plus CTLA-4 blockade in lung cancer. Study in general: Disease control was achieved by 31% of patients, and objective responses by 18%.

For this clone: Its target is unknown.

Focal radiation plus CTLA-4 blockade with ipilimumab was given to patients with chemo-refractory metastatic non-small-cell lung cancer. Germline CDR1 reads KGHSH; CDR2 reads LQKENI. The CDR3 sequence is 15 residues long. The V and J ends lost 3 bases and 8 bases, in that order; junction bases with no gene match: 8. Here immunoSEQ multiplex PCR was the method, and the copy in TCRdb shows in-frame clones only, minus some. The table records about 120,000 clones, around 89% of them present only once. General study findings and limits: Early clone dynamics of blood T cells, plus interferon-beta, reportedly predicted response best. Blood saw expansion of tumor-derived TCR clones after radiotherapy plus ipilimumab.

V gene TRBV18 combines with J gene TRBJ1-4; 8 nucleotides line up with TRBD1. Material: peripheral blood, obtained from a patient treated with radiotherapy plus ipilimumab. This receptor was taken from a human donor with non-small cell lung cancer that progressed on radiotherapy plus ipilimumab. CDR3 sequence (DNA): TGTGCCAGCTCACCCCGGACAGGGATTTACGAAAAACTGTTTTTT. Residues: CASSPRTGIYEKLFF.